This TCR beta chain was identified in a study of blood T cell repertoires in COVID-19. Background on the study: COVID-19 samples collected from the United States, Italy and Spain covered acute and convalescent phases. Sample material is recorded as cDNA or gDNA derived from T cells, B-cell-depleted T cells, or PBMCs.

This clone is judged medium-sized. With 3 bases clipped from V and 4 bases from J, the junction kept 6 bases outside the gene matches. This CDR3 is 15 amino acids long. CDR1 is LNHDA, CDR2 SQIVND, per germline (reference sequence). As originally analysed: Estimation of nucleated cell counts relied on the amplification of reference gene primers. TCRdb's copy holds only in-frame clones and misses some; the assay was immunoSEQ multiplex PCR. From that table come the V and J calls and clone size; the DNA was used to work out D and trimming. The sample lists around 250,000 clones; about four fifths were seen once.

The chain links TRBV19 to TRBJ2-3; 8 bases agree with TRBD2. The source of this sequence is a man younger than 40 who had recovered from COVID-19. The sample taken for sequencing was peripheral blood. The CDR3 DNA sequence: TGTGCCAGTAGTATTCGGAGGCGGGGGGCAGATACGCAGTATTTT. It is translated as CASSIRRRGADTQYF.